The 3 T cell receptor beta chains given below trace back to one sample, sequenced in a study of T cells in Graves' hyperthyroidism and ophthalmopathy. RNA transcripts served as the template for amplifying TCR beta CDR3 regions. An initial round of RT-PCR targeting the TCR CDR3 relied on the HTBI primer set. TCRdb used MiXCR to reprocess the multiplex PCR reads, holding one entry per CDR3 protein. The repertoire holds about 360,000 distinct CDR3 sequences, with approximately 13% as singletons. Material for sequencing was blood. The receptors were gathered from a woman aged 18-35 years with Graves' hyperthyroidism.

This clonotype was seen many times. The rearrangement joins TRBV20-1 to TRBJ2-5; 7 bases are a match to TRBD2. The CDR3 is 16 residues long. V was clipped by 2 bases and J by 2 bases; unmatched bases: 11. Germline values: CDR1 DFQATT, CDR2 SNEGSKA (reference sequence). In DNA form, the CDR3 reads TGCAGTGCTAGACCCCCGAGACTAGCTGGACAAGAGACCCAGTACTTC. Translation gives CSARPPRLAGQETQYF.

This clonotype was picked up a small number of times. V usage is TRBV19 and J usage is TRBJ1-4; perhaps TRBD1 as D (5 bases). Looked up from germline, CDR1 is LNHDA and CDR2 is SQIVND (reference sequence). The V gene lost 5 bases and the J gene lost 7 bases, with 14 bases spanning the gap. The CDR3 runs 14 residues. The CDR3 region is CASSPLGGAEKLFF. The CDR3 bases are TGTGCCAGTAGTCCCCTGGGCGGGGCTGAAAAACTGTTTTTT.

This clonotype appeared many times. CDR3 residues: CASSLSGLFTEAFF. The CDR3 DNA follows: TGTGCCAGCAGTTTATCCGGACTGTTCACTGAAGCTTTCTTT. The chain links TRBV27 to TRBJ1-1; D gene unclear. CDR3 length equals 14 residues. The germline V gene encodes CDR1 MNHEY and CDR2 SMNVEV (reference sequence). The V gene lost 0 bases and the J gene lost 4 bases, with 9 bases spanning the gap.